The source of this T cell receptor (beta chain) is a study of OX40 agonist ivuxolimab in advanced cancers. Only in-frame clones appear in the TCRdb table, and some are missing; sequencing was by immunoSEQ multiplex PCR. The sample shows around 26,000 clones, about four fifths of them seen only once. The sample consisted of CD4+ or CD8+ T cells sorted from blood, taken in a trial of the OX40 agonist ivuxolimab. This receptor was taken from an adult with an advanced solid tumor such as melanoma, head and neck, liver or kidney cancer.

CDR3 in amino acids: CASSRGGVKGQPQHF. CDR3 nucleotides: TGTGCCAGCAGCCGTGGTGGGGTAAAAGGTCAGCCCCAGCATTTT. This chain joins TRBV12-1 and TRBJ1-5. TRBV12-1 is flagged as a pseudogene. The CDR3 covers 15 residues.